The rows below give T cell receptor beta chains drawn from one sample of a study of cytomegalovirus exposure and HLA in healthy donors. Sequencing was performed with immunoSEQ multiplex PCR; in TCRdb, only in-frame clones are kept and a portion is missing. The top ten hold over 11% of the sample, which has under 200,000 clones, approximately 79% seen once. The sequenced sample was PBMCs. The receptors were gathered from a man aged 45-65 years in good health and CMV-seropositive. Both conserved end residues are part of each CDR3. The order of the fields is D gene, J gene, clone size, CDR3 length, V gene, CDR3 protein, CDR3 DNA. D genes are given only for firm matches. Size is stated for part of the rows, as once, few or many counts, or as a class when the clone is expanded.

TRBD1 TRBJ1-5 . 13 TRBV5-4 CASSHAGGRPQHF TGTGCCAGCAGTCACGCAGGGGGACGGCCCCAGCATTTT
TRBD1 TRBJ1-3 . 16 TRBV6-6 CASSYLRQGSGNTIYF TGTGCCAGCAGTTACCTCAGACAGGGCTCTGGAAACACCATATATTTT
TRBD1 TRBJ1-4 . 17 TRBV7-2 CASSFPGQGASNEKLFF TGTGCCAGCAGCTTCCCGGGACAGGGGGCCTCTAATGAAAAACTGTTTTTT
. TRBJ1-2 . 16 TRBV7-9 CASSLVAGVKNYGYTF TGTGCCAGCAGCTTAGTGGCGGGGGTAAAAAACTATGGCTACACCTTC
. TRBJ2-7 few 12 TRBV28 CASRPGLNEQYF TGTGCCAGCAGGCCAGGGTTGAACGAGCAGTACTTC
TRBD2 TRBJ2-1 . 16 TRBV6-6 CASLGLAGSSYNEQFF TGTGCCAGCCTTGGGCTAGCGGGGAGCTCCTACAATGAGCAGTTCTTC
TRBD1 TRBJ1-2 few 14 TRBV11-2 CASSFPRTGNGYTF TGTGCCAGCAGCTTTCCCCGGACAGGGAATGGCTACACCTTC
TRBD1 TRBJ2-2 . 16 TRBV7-6 CASSPDWGRGIGELFF TGTGCCAGCAGCCCGGACTGGGGCAGGGGGATTGGGGAGCTGTTTTTT
. TRBJ1-5 . 15 TRBV6-1 CASSEHLRATQPQHF TGTGCCAGCAGTGAACACCTCAGGGCTACTCAGCCCCAGCACTTT
TRBD1 TRBJ1-2 . 19 TRBV7-8 CASSRAFRDRGHDGYGYTF TGTGCCAGCAGCCGCGCATTCCGGGACAGGGGACACGATGGCTATGGCTACACCTTC
. TRBJ2-2 . 14 TRBV2 CASRESGSTGELFF TGTGCCAGTAGGGAATCCGGTAGTACCGGGGAGCTGTTTTTT
. TRBJ1-1 . 16 TRBV19 CASSKGTHIMNTEAFF TGTGCCAGTAGTAAAGGGACACACATCATGAACACTGAAGCTTTCTTT
TRBD1 TRBJ1-1 . 14 TRBV19 CASRDRGGNTEAFF TGTGCCAGTAGAGACAGGGGGGGAAACACTGAAGCTTTCTTT
TRBD1 TRBJ2-3 . 15 TRBV7-2 CASSWDRGRTDTQYF TGTGCCAGCAGCTGGGACAGGGGGCGCACAGATACGCAGTATTTT
. TRBJ2-1 . 15 TRBV5-1 CASSLTSLDYNEQFF TGCGCCAGCAGCCTGACCTCACTAGACTACAATGAGCAGTTCTTC
TRBD1 TRBJ2-3 . 17 TRBV7-3 CASSPHRDRLAPDTQYF TGTGCCAGCAGCCCCCATAGGGACAGGTTGGCGCCAGATACGCAGTATTTT
TRBD1 TRBJ1-5 . 16 TRBV19 CASSITGTGSHLTQHF TGTGCCAGTAGCATAACCGGGACAGGGAGCCACTTGACCCAGCATTTT
TRBD2 TRBJ2-5 once 16 TRBV4-2 CASSARLAGAEETQYF TGTGCCAGCAGCGCGAGACTAGCGGGGGCGGAAGAGACCCAGTACTTC
. TRBJ2-3 . 16 TRBV28 CASSPPGVAGTDTQYF TGTGCCAGCAGTCCACCGGGGGTAGCAGGCACAGATACGCAGTATTTT
TRBD1 TRBJ1-1 . 17 TRBV28 CASRSPTGGSKTTEAFF TGTGCCAGCAGGAGTCCCACAGGGGGAAGTAAAACCACTGAAGCTTTCTTT
. TRBJ2-2 . 16 TRBV5-4 CASSPSTNRATGELFF TGTGCCAGCAGCCCAAGTACCAACAGGGCCACCGGGGAGCTGTTTTTT
. TRBJ1-4 . 15 TRBV28 CASSFENRLNEKLFF TGTGCCAGCAGTTTCGAGAACAGGCTAAATGAAAAACTGTTTTTT
. TRBJ1-2 . 14 TRBV6-1 CASSEGYRNYGYTF TGTGCCAGCAGTGAAGGTTACAGAAACTATGGCTACACCTTC